This T cell receptor (beta chain) was retrieved from a study of blood T cells in healthy people across ages. A J-beta primer mix and a sample-barcoded 5' primer were used in a second PCR of roughly 6 to 11 cycles. TCRdb fed the 5' RACE reads into MiXCR, producing one record per CDR3 protein. Of about 940,000 distinct CDR3 sequences listed, roughly 50% were seen once; the top ten hold over 10%. This clonotype was observed a handful of times. This CDR3 has 14 amino acids. V was trimmed by 2 bases and J by 2 bases, leaving 10 bases between them. Germline CDR1 is LNHNV and CDR2 is YYDKDF (reference sequence).

The rearrangement links TRBV15 to TRBJ2-7, with D tentatively TRBD1 (6 bases). Material for sequencing was blood. This TCR was recovered from a man between 25 and 39 years old in good health. The CDR3 reads CATSRRQEPYEQYF. For the CDR3, the DNA is TGTGCCACCAGCAGACGACAGGAACCCTACGAGCAGTACTTC.